This record concerns one T cell receptor (beta chain) sequence. Antigen: not known. The data are from a study of shared clonotypes between healthy human individuals. The study's findings and limits: A reduction in generation probabilities was seen for non-shared clonotypes relative to those shared by all four donors.

Sequenced by immunoSEQ multiplex PCR; TCRdb stores in-frame clones only, minus some. The repertoire holds fewer than 850,000 clones, with just over 95% as singletons. Terminally differentiated effector memory CD45RA+ cells were excluded by CCR7 positive selection of CD45RO-negative cells. The material sequenced was naive CD8+ T cells sorted from blood. This sequence was found in a man under 40 in good health.

The CDR3 nucleotides are TGTGCCAGCAGTTTAAGGGATAACACCGGGGAGCTGTTTTTT. It encodes CASSLRDNTGELFF. This chain connects TRBV27 to TRBJ2-2; no reliable D call. Germline V lookup: CDR1 MNHEY, CDR2 SMNVEV (reference sequence). This CDR3 comprises 14 residues. V gave up 2 bases and J gave up 2 bases, with 6 bases separating them.